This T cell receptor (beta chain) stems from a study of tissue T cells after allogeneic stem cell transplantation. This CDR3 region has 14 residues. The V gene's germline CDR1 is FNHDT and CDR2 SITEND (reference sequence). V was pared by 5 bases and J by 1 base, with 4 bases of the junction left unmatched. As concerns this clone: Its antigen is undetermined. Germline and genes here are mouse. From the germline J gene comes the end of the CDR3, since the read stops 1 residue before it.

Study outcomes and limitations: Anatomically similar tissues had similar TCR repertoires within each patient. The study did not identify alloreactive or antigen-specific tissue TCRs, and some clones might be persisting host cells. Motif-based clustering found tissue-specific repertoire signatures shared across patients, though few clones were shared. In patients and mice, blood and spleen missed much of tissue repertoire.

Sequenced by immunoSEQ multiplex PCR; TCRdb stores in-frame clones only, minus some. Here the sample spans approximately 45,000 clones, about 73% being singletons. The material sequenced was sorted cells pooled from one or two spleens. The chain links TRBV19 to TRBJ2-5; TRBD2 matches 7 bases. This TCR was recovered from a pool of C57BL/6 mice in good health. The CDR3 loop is CASSPLGDQDTQYF. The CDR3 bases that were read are TGTGCCAGCAGCCCTCTGGGGGACCAAGACACCCAGTAC.